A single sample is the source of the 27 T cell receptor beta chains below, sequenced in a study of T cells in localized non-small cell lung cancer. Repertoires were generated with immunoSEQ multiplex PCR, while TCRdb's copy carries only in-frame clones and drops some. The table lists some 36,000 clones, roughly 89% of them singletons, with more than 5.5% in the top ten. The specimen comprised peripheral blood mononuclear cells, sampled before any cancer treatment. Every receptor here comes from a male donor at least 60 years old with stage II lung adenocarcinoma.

For the CDR3, the DNA is TGCAGTGCTAGAGACCTCACTGAAGCTTTCTTT. Protein product: CSARDLTEAFF. This rearrangement joins TRBV20-1 to TRBJ1-1; D gene ambiguous. The CDR3 contains 11 residues. Trimming cost V 0 bases and J 4 bases, with 3 bases left between them. Germline V lookup: CDR1 DFQATT, CDR2 SNEGSKA (reference sequence).

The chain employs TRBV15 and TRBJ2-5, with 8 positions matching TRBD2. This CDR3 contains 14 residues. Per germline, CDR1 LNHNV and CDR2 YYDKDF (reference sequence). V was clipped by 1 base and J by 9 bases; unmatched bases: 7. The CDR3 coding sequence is TGTGCCACCAGCAGAGGGGGCGGGAGGATCCCCCAGTACTTC. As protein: CATSRGGGRIPQYF. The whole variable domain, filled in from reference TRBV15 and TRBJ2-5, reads DAMVIQNPRYQVTQFGKPVTLSCSQTLNHNVMYWYQQKSSQAPKLLFHYYDKDFNNEADTPDNFQSRRPNTSFCFLDIRSPGLGDTAMYLCATSRGGGRIPQYFGPGTRLLVL.

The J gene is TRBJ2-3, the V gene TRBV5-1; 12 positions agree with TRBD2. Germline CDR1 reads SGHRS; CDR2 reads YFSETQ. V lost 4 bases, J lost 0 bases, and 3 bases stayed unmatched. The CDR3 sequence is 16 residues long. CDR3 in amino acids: CASSTGTSGSTDTQYF. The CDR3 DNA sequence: TGCGCCAGCAGCACCGGGACTAGCGGGAGCACAGATACGCAGTATTTT.

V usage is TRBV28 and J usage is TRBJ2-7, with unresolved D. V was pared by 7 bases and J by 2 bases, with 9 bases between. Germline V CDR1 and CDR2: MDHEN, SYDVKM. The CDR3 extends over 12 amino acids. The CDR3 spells CASTRFPYEQYF. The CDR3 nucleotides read TGTGCCAGCACAAGGTTCCCCTACGAGCAGTACTTC.

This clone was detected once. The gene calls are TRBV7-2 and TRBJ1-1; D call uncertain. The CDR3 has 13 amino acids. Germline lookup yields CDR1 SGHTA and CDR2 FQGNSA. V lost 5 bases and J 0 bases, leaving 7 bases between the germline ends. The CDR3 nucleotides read TGTGCCAGCAGCAAATCACTGAACACTGAAGCTTTCTTT. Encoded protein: CASSKSLNTEAFF.

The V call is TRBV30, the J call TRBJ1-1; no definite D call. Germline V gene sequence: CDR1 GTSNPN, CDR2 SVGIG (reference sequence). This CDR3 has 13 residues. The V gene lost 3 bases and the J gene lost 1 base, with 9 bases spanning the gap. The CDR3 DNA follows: TGTGCCTGGAGCCCGGTGGGGAACACTGAAGCTTTCTTT. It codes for CAWSPVGNTEAFF.

CDR3 amino acids: CASSTSGNEQFF. The CDR3 DNA sequence: TGTGCCAGTAGTACAAGCGGGAATGAGCAGTTCTTC. This rearrangement joins TRBV19 to TRBJ2-1; possible D gene TRBD2, 6 bases. The CDR3 has 12 residues. Trimming removed 4 bases from V and 7 bases from J, with 8 bases in between. Germline V gene sequence: CDR1 LNHDA, CDR2 SQIVND (reference sequence).

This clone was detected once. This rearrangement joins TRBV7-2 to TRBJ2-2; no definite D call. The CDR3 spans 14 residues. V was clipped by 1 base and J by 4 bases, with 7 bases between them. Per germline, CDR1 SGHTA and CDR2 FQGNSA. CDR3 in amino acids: CASSLEFGTGELFF. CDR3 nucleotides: TGTGCCAGCAGCTTAGAATTCGGCACCGGGGAGCTGTTTTTT.

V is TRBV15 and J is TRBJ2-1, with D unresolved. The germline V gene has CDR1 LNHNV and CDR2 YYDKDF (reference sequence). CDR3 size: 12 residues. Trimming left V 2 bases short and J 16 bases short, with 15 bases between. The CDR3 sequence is CATSRPDPQVFF. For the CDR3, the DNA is TGTGCCACCAGCAGACCCGACCCTCAGGTCTTCTTC. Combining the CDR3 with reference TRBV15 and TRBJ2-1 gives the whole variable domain DAMVIQNPRYQVTQFGKPVTLSCSQTLNHNVMYWYQQKSSQAPKLLFHYYDKDFNNEADTPDNFQSRRPNTSFCFLDIRSPGLGDTAMYLCATSRPDPQVFFGPGTRLTVL.

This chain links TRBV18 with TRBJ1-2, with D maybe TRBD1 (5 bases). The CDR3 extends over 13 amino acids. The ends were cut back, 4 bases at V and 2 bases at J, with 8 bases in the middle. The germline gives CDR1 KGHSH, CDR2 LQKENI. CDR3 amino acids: CASSLDSNYGYTF. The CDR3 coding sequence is TGTGCCAGCTCACTCGACAGCAACTATGGCTACACCTTC.

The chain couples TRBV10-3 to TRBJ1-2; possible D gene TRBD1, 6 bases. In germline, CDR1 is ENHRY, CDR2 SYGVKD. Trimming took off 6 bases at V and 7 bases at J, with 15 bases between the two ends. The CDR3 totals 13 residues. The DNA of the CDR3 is TGTGCCATCAGCGTATTACAGGGACGTGGCTACACCTTC. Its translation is CAISVLQGRGYTF.

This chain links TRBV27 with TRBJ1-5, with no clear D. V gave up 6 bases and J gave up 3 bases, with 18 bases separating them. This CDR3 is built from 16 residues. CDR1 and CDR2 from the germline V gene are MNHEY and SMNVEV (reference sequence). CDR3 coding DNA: TGTGCCAGCAGCCCTAGGGCGGGGAGTTACAATCAGCCCCAGCATTTT. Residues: CASSPRAGSYNQPQHF.

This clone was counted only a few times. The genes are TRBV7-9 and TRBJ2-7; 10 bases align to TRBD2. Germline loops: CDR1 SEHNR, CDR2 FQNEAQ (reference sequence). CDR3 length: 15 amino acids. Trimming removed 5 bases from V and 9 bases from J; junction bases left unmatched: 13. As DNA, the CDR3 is TGTGCCAGCAGCCCCGCCGGGACTAGCGTTGTGGTGCAGTACTTC. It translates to CASSPAGTSVVVQYF.

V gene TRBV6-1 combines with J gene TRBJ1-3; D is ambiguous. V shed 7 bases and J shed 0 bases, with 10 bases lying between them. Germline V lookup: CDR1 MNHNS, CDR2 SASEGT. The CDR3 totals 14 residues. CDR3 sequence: CASNERGSGNTIYF. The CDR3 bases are TGTGCCAGCAACGAACGGGGCTCTGGAAACACCATATATTTT.

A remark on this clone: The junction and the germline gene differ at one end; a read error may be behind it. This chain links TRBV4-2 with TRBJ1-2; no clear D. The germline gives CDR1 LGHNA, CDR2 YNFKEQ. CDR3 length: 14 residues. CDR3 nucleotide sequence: TGTGTCAGCAGCCAAGGGCTACCCGCCGGGGGCTACACCTTC. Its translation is CVSSQGLPAGGYTF.

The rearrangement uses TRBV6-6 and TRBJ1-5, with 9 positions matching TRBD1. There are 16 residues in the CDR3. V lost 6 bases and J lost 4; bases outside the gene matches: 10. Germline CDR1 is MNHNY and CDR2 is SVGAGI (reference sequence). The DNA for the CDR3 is TGTGCCAGCAGCCCTCCGGGACAGGGCCGAAATCAGCCCCAGCATTTT. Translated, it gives CASSPPGQGRNQPQHF.

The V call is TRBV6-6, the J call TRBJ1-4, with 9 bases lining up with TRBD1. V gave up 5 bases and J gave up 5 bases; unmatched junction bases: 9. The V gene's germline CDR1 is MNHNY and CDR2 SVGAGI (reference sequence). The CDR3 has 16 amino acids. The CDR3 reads CASSPTSGTGNEKLFF. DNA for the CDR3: TGTGCCAGCAGTCCCACCTCCGGGACAGGGAATGAAAAACTGTTTTTT.

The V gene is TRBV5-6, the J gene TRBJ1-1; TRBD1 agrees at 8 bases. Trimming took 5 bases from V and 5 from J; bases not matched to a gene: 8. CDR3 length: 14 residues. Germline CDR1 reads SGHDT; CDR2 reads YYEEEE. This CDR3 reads CASSWTGKSTEAFF. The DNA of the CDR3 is TGTGCCAGCAGTTGGACAGGGAAGTCGACTGAAGCTTTCTTT.

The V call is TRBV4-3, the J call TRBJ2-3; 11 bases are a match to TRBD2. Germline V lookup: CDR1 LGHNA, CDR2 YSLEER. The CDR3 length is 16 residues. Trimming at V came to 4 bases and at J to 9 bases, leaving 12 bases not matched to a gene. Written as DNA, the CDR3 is TGCGCCAGCAGCCTGGGGACTAGCGGCAGGGCGGGGACGCAGTATTTT. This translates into CASSLGTSGRAGTQYF.

CDR3 amino acids: CASSHGTALFTEAFF. The CDR3 DNA sequence: TGCGCCAGCAGCCACGGGACAGCCCTTTTCACTGAAGCTTTCTTT. The rearrangement links TRBV5-1 to TRBJ1-1, with 7 bases that match TRBD1. Germline V gene lookup returns CDR1 SGHRS and CDR2 YFSETQ. The ends lost 4 bases at V and 4 bases at J; junction bases unmatched: 10. CDR3 length: 15 residues.

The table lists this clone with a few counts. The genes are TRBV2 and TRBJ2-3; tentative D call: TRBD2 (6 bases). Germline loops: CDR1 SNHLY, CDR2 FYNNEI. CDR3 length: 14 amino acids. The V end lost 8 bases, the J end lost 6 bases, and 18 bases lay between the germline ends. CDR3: CASRQLAAVDTQYF. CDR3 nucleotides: TGTGCCAGCCGCCAACTAGCAGCCGTGGATACGCAGTATTTT.

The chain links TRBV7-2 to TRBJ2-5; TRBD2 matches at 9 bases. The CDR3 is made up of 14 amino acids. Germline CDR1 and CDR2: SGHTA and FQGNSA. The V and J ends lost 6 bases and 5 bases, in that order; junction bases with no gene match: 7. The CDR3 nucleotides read TGTGCCAGCAGTCCCAGAAGCGGGGGGGAGACCCAGTACTTC. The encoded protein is CASSPRSGGETQYF.

CDR3 protein: CASSLGSYGTDTQYF. The CDR3, as DNA: TGTGCCAGCAGCTTAGGGTCGTATGGCACAGATACGCAGTATTTT. V is TRBV7-8 and J is TRBJ2-3; D is uncertain. With 1 base removed from V and 1 base from J, the gap between germline ends came to 9 bases. CDR3 size: 15 residues. Germline V CDR1 and CDR2: SGHVS, FQNEAQ. Together with reference TRBV7-8 and TRBJ2-3, the CDR3 gives the full variable domain: GAGVSQSPRYKVAKRGQDVALRCDPISGHVSLFWYQQALGQGPEFLTYFQNEAQLDKSGLPSDRFFAERPEGSVSTLKIQRTQQEDSAVYLCASSLGSYGTDTQYFGPGTRLTVL.

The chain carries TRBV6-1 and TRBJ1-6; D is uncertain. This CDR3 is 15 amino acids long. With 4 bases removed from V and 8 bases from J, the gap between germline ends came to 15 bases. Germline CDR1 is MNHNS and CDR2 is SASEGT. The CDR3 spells CASSADDFGDSPLHF. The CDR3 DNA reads TGTGCCAGCAGTGCCGATGACTTTGGAGATTCACCCCTCCACTTT.

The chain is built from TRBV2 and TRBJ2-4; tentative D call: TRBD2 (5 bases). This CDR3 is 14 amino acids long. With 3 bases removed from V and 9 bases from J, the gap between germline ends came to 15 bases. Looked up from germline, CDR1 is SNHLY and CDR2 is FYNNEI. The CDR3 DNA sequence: TGTGCCAGCAGTGATCGTTCGGGCCGGGGCATTCAGTACTTC. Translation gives CASSDRSGRGIQYF.

Written as DNA, the CDR3 is TGCAGTGCTCTCAGACAGGAGAAAGCTTTCTTT. Its translation: CSALRQEKAFF. This chain connects TRBV20-1 to TRBJ1-1; a possible D gene is TRBD1 (6 bases). Between the trimmed V and J ends, which lost 5 bases and 9 bases, there was a span of 13 bases. This CDR3 contains 11 residues. Germline V gives CDR1 DFQATT, CDR2 SNEGSKA (reference sequence).

CDR3 nucleotide sequence: TGTGCCAGCAGTAGAGACACGCCGAACACTGAAGCTTTCTTT. This gives the protein CASSRDTPNTEAFF. This sequence joins TRBV6-5 and TRBJ1-1; D ambiguous. The V end was cut by 5 bases, the J end by 1 base, with 11 bases between. The germline V gene has CDR1 MNHEY and CDR2 SVGAGI. CDR3 length: 14 amino acids.